Included here is one TCR beta chain sequence, with context. This entry is derived from a study of control samples from healthy donors and cancer patients. Data came from immunoSEQ multiplex PCR; TCRdb stores just in-frame clones and leaves some out. Of 70,000 or so clones in the sample, 89% were seen once. CDR1 is KGHDR and CDR2 is SFDVKD in the germline V gene. Deletions cut 4 bases from V and 3 bases from J, with 5 bases between. The CDR3 spans 13 residues. Sequencing was performed on PBMCs. V usage is TRBV24-1 and J usage is TRBJ2-2; D gene ambiguous. This receptor was identified in a man between 60 and 75 years old with lung cancer. In DNA, the CDR3 is TGTGCCACCAGTGACAGATACACCGGGGAGCTGTTTTTT. Its protein is CATSDRYTGELFF.